This T cell receptor (beta chain) was sequenced during a study of lung T cells in sarcoidosis with Löfgren's syndrome. On the study more broadly: Repertoire analyses centered on Löfgren's syndrome patients. Findings of the study overall: Sarcoidosis antigen recognition was only suggested, antigen unidentified.

This clonotype is judged medium-sized. The antigen is unknown. Via MiXCR, TCRdb re-called the reads, giving one row per CDR3 protein. The sample holds 2,000 to 3,000 distinct CDR3 sequences, around 30% seen once. The sequencing input was CD4+ T cells from PBMCs. This sequence was found in a human donor with sarcoidosis (Löfgren's syndrome or another form), or a control subject (not recorded which).

This CDR3 reads CAISESSRGNTEAFF. The CDR3 bases are TGTGCCATCAGTGAGTCGAGTAGGGGTAACACTGAAGCTTTCTTT. The chain joins TRBV10-3 to TRBJ1-1; D is perhaps TRBD1 (5 bases). Between the trimmed V and J ends, which lost 0 bases and 2 bases, there was a span of 10 bases. CDR1 is ENHRY, CDR2 SYGVKD, per germline. The CDR3 has 15 residues.